A single sample is the source of the 2 T cell receptor beta chains below, sequenced in a study of cytomegalovirus exposure and HLA in healthy donors. The PCR contained 60 Vbeta and 13 Jbeta primers. Here immunoSEQ multiplex PCR was the method, and the copy in TCRdb shows in-frame clones only, minus some. The sample holds some 70,000 clones, approximately 70% seen once. The specimen was PBMCs. The receptor set was obtained from a male donor in good health and CMV-seropositive.

This sequence joins TRBV5-6 and TRBJ1-2; D is perhaps TRBD1 (6 bases). Germline-derived CDR1 and CDR2 are SGHDT and YYEEEE. The CDR3 has 14 amino acids. Trimming removed 4 bases at V and 1 base at J, with 11 bases between. The CDR3 DNA sequence: TGTGCCAGCAGCCCGCAGGGGATTAACTATGGCTACACCTTC. This translates into CASSPQGINYGYTF.

This clone appeared a few times. This rearrangement joins TRBV2 to TRBJ2-7; no clear D. Deletions cut 6 bases from V and 4 bases from J, with 10 bases between. The CDR3 contains 12 residues. The germline CDR1 and CDR2 sequences are SNHLY and FYNNEI. The CDR3 nucleotides read TGTGCCAGCAGAGCCGACACATACGAGCAGTACTTC. Its translation is CASRADTYEQYF.